This T cell receptor beta chain was sequenced in a study of OX40 agonist ivuxolimab in advanced cancers. Study context: Three patients, one with hepatocellular carcinoma and two with cutaneous melanoma, achieved partial responses.

The assay was immunoSEQ multiplex PCR, and TCRdb's table has in-frame clones only and misses some. The sample carries some 80,000 clones, 87% recorded once. Autoimmune disease history or systemic immunosuppression meant exclusion. Trimming took 7 bases from V and 7 from J; bases not matched to a gene: 10. CDR3 size: 15 residues. Germline CDR1 SNHLY, CDR2 FYNNEI. The sequencing here drew on CD4+ or CD8+ T cells sorted from blood, taken in a trial of the OX40 agonist ivuxolimab. The receptor's source is an adult with an advanced solid tumor such as melanoma, head and neck, liver or kidney cancer. The chain is built from TRBV2 and TRBJ2-2, with 9 bases that match TRBD2. The CDR3 nucleotides are TGTGCCAGCAAACAGCGGGAGGCCCGGGGCGGGGAGCTGTTTTTT. Translating gives CASKQREARGGELFF.